These 10 T cell receptor beta chains share one sample of origin, sequenced in a study of T cells in women clearing cervical HPV infection. The protocol was immunoSEQ multiplex PCR, while the TCRdb copy is restricted to in-frame clones and leaves out a portion. The table for this sample gives approximately 44,000 clones. The specimen sequenced was blood buffy coat. These receptors came from a woman between 18 and 69 years old with a cervical HPV16 infection that either progressed to CIN3+ or cleared (not recorded which).

Remarks on this clone: The sequence runs out 3 residues before the end of the CDR3; the remainder is reconstructed from the germline J gene. The chain carries TRBV5-1 and TRBJ2-5; D is unresolved. Deletions cut 2 bases from V and 2 bases from J, with 4 bases between. The CDR3 sequence is 12 residues long. Germline CDR1 reads SGHRS; CDR2 reads YFSETQ. CDR3 region: CASSLLQETQYF. The CDR3 DNA, read in part, is TGCGCCAGCAGCTTACTTCAAGAGACC.

CDR3 bases read: TGTGCCAGCAGCTTGGGCACGGCCGGGTCACCC. Amino acids: CASSLGTAGSP. The complete CDR3 protein is CASSLGTAGSPLHF. The V and J genes are TRBV5-4 and TRBJ1-6; D is undetermined. The sequenced fragment ends 3 residues before the CDR3 boundary, so the rest is inferred from the germline J gene. Trimming left V 0 bases short and J 10 bases short, with 11 bases between. The CDR3 covers 14 residues. The germline gives CDR1 SGHNT, CDR2 YYREEE (reference sequence).

Note on this clone: With the read ending 3 residues before the CDR3 end, the germline J gene is used to fill in that end. The chain uses TRBV7-2 and TRBJ2-7, with 8 bases lining up with TRBD1. The CDR3 loop spans 15 amino acids. The ends lost 5 bases at V and 2 bases at J; junction bases unmatched: 8. The germline V gene has CDR1 SGHTA and CDR2 FQGNSA. This CDR3 is CASSTKTGETYEQYF. CDR3 bases read: TGTGCCAGCAGCACAAAGACAGGGGAAACCTACGAG.

On this clone itself: The read finishes 3 residues shy of the CDR3 end, and the germline J gene is used to complete it. This chain links TRBV10-3 with TRBJ2-5; D possibly corresponds to TRBD1 (6 bases). The CDR3 sequence is 18 residues long. The ends were cut back, 2 bases at V and 4 bases at J, with 23 bases in the middle. Germline values: CDR1 ENHRY, CDR2 SYGVKD. CDR3 DNA (partial): TGTGCCATCAGTGAGGCAACGATATTTGACAGGTCCAGAGAGACC. This translates into CAISEATIFDRSRET. The CDR3 in its entirety is CAISEATIFDRSRETQYF.

On this clone itself: The sequenced fragment ends 3 residues before the CDR3 boundary, so the rest is inferred from the germline J gene. The chain links TRBV19 to TRBJ2-3; the D call may be TRBD1 or TRBD2 (5 bases each). CDR1 is LNHDA, CDR2 SQIVND, per germline (reference sequence). The CDR3 covers 16 residues. The V end lost 3 bases, the J end lost 4 bases, and 17 bases lay between the germline ends. CDR3 DNA, as far as it was read: TGTGCCAGTAGTATCACCCCCCCCCGAGGGGCAGATACG. It codes for CASSITPPRGADT. The CDR3 in full is CASSITPPRGADTQYF.

Comment on this clone: The read comes to an end 3 residues before the CDR3 does, leaving the germline J gene to fill in the end. The rearrangement links TRBV6-1 to TRBJ1-4, with no clear D. Germline V gene sequence: CDR1 MNHNS, CDR2 SASEGT. V was trimmed by 4 bases and J by 3 bases, leaving 15 bases between them. The CDR3 contains 16 residues. CDR3 bases read: TGTGCCAGCAGTGGAAATACTGGGCATGCTAATGAAAAA. Amino acid sequence: CASSGNTGHANEK. The whole CDR3 sequence is CASSGNTGHANEKLFF.

As to this clone: The CDR3 end is not reached by the read, which stops 3 residues before it; the germline J gene fills it in. This chain joins TRBV30 and TRBJ1-1, with D maybe TRBD1 (5 bases). The CDR3 loop spans 11 amino acids. The ends were cut back, 6 bases at V and 5 bases at J, with 10 bases in the middle. CDR1 is GTSNPN and CDR2 is SVGIG in the germline V gene (reference sequence). CDR3 region: CACSGRTEAFF. Partial CDR3 DNA: TGTGCCTGCTCAGGGAGGACTGAA.

As concerns this clone: The read stops 3 residues short of the end of the CDR3; the missing end is completed from the germline J gene. The chain is built from TRBV28 and TRBJ2-7; 7 bases line up with TRBD1. The CDR3 spans 14 residues. Germline V gives CDR1 MDHEN, CDR2 SYDVKM. V trimming: 5 bases; J trimming: 4 bases; junction bases outside the gene matches: 8. CDR3 protein: CASSHTGDKYEQYF. The CDR3 bases that were read are TGTGCCAGCAGTCATACAGGGGATAAATACGAG.

Comment on this clone: The read ends 3 residues before the CDR3 terminus; that terminus is restored from the germline J gene. The J gene is TRBJ2-1, the V gene TRBV11-2; the D is unclear. This CDR3 has 15 residues. The V end was cut by 6 bases, the J end by 4 bases, with 16 bases between. Germline V gene data show CDR1 as SGHAT and CDR2 as FQNNGV. CDR3 region: CASSITLTNYNEQFF. The DNA read from the CDR3 is TGTGCCAGCAGTATTACACTAACTAATTACAATGAG.

As concerns this clone: Coverage ceases 3 residues before the CDR3 finishes, and the germline J gene fills in the end. The J gene is TRBJ2-1, the V gene TRBV2; possibly TRBD1 for D (5 bases). The V end was cut by 6 bases, the J end by 9 bases, with 18 bases between. The CDR3 is 14 residues long. The germline V gene has CDR1 SNHLY and CDR2 FYNNEI. The CDR3 sequence: CASSFLGQGTEQFF. CDR3 DNA (partial): TGTGCCAGCAGCTTTTTGGGGCAGGGAACTGAG.